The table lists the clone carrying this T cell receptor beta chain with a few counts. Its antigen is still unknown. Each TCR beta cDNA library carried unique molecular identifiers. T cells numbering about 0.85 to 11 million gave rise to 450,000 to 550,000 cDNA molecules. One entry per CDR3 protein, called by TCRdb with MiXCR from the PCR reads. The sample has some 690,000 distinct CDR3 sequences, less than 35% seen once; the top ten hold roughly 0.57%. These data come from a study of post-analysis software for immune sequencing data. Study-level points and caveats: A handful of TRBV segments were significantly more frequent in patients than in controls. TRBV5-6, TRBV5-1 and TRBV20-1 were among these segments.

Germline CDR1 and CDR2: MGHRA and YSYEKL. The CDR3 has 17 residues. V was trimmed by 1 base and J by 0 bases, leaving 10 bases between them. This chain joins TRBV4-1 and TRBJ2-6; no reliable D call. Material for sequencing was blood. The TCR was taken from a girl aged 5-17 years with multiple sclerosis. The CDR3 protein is CASSQVKVVSGANVLTF. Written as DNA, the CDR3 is TGCGCCAGCAGCCAAGTAAAGGTAGTCTCTGGGGCCAACGTCCTGACTTTC.